A selection of T cell receptor beta chains follows, all from one sample in a study of OX40 agonist ivuxolimab in advanced cancers. The protocol was immunoSEQ multiplex PCR, while the TCRdb copy is restricted to in-frame clones and leaves out a portion. The sample shows about 80,000 clones, 90% of them seen only once. The sample was CD4+ or CD8+ T cells sorted from blood, taken in a trial of the OX40 agonist ivuxolimab. These receptors were obtained from an adult with an advanced solid tumor such as melanoma, head and neck, liver or kidney cancer. Both conserved end residues are part of each CDR3. The D gene is left open where the match is weak. Size values are once, few and many counts, or a class for expanded clones, and some rows have none.

clone_size d_call j_call v_call cdr3_nt cdr3_aa
once - TRBJ1-1 TRBV19 TGTGCCACCTGGGGGAATATGAACACTGAAGCTTTCTTT CATWGNMNTEAFF
- - TRBJ2-3 TRBV2 TGTGCCAGCAGTGAAGCGGTGAGGGAGTATTTT CASSEAVREYF
few - TRBJ2-3 TRBV5-1 TGCGCCAGCAGCTTGGGGGGGAGCACAGATACGCAGTATTTT CASSLGGSTDTQYF
few - TRBJ2-2 TRBV7-9 TGTGCCAGCAGCTTAGTTTGGACCGGGGGCACCGGGGAGCTGTTTTTT CASSLVWTGGTGELFF
- TRBD2 TRBJ2-5 TRBV6-5 TGTGCCAGCAGTTTTACTAGCGGGAGGGGAGGTGAGACCCAGTACTTC CASSFTSGRGGETQYF
- - TRBJ2-5 TRBV5-1 TGCGCCAGCAGCTTCCTCGGGACTGCGGGGGAGACCCAGTACTTC CASSFLGTAGETQYF
- - TRBJ1-4 TRBV29-1 TGCAGCGTATCAGGGCCTAATGAAAAACTGTTTTTT CSVSGPNEKLFF
- TRBD1 TRBJ1-1 TRBV19 TGTGCCAGTAGTATTCCAGGGGGTAGCACTGAAGCTTTCTTT CASSIPGGSTEAFF
- - TRBJ1-1 TRBV6-5 TGTGCCAGCAGTTACCTTGGAGGGGAGGAAGCTTTCTTT CASSYLGGEEAFF
- - TRBJ2-3 TRBV9 TGTGCCAGCAGCTCCCCTGGGACCAGTCCCGATACGCAGTATTTT CASSSPGTSPDTQYF
- TRBD1 TRBJ2-1 TRBV5-1 TGCGCCAGCAGCTTGTTAACAGGGGGCGAGGGTGTCGAGTTCTTC CASSLLTGGEGVEFF
- - TRBJ2-5 TRBV5-8 TGTGCCAGCAGCTTGGGAGGTTTGGGAGGAGAGACCCAGTACTTC CASSLGGLGGETQYF
few - TRBJ2-7 TRBV4-1 TGCGCCAGCAGCCGCTCAGGTCCCGGGGCCTACGAGCAGTACTTC CASSRSGPGAYEQYF
- - TRBJ1-1 TRBV4-1 TGCGCCAGCAGCTCCCAAATACAGGTTCTGAACACTGAAGCTTTCTTT CASSSQIQVLNTEAFF
- - TRBJ2-1 TRBV7-2 TGTGCCAGCAGCTTAGAAGCGGTCTCCTACAATGAGCAGTTCTTC CASSLEAVSYNEQFF
once TRBD1 TRBJ2-7 TRBV5-1 TGCGCCAGCAAAATCGACGGACAGGGAGATCGTATCGAGCAGTACTTC CASKIDGQGDRIEQYF
- - TRBJ1-2 TRBV28 TGTGCCAGCAGATCCCCCCCGATATACGGCTACACCTTC CASRSPPIYGYTF
- - TRBJ2-1 TRBV5-4 TGTGCCAGCAGCTTGTTGGGCAATGAGCAGTTCTTC CASSLLGNEQFF
- - TRBJ2-3 TRBV10-3 TGTGCCACAGCGGGTTTCAACACAGATACGCAGTATTTT CATAGFNTDTQYF